Described below is a single T cell receptor (beta chain) sequence and its context. The antigen remains unidentified. The sample belongs to a study of tumor and adjacent non-tumor tissue in lung cancer. Study overall: Patients comprised roughly 12 adenocarcinoma, a couple of squamous cell carcinoma and 1 small cell lung cancer. Aged about 30 to 76 years, patients included roughly ten men and roughly 5 women with stage I to III disease.

No cell sorting was done before RNA was extracted from the tissue. More than 3 cm separated this lung sample from the edge of the tumor. Study-wide points: Normal lung showed higher cumulative top 100 clone frequency than tumor. Tumor TCR diversity, when higher, was linked to shorter survival.

The germline V and J ends were trimmed by 5 bases and 3 bases, with 14 bases remaining between them. Germline V gene sequence: CDR1 SGHVS, CDR2 FQNEAQ. This CDR3 has 15 amino acids. Three rounds of nested PCR, following a modified ARM-PCR protocol, produced the TCRbeta library. From the multiplex PCR reads, TCRdb called clonotypes with MiXCR, one entry per CDR3 protein. The sample consists of about 43,000 distinct CDR3 sequences, roughly 60% of them appearing once. This receptor was identified in a man aged 45 to 65 with non-small cell lung cancer. Source material: distant non-tumor lung tissue. The chain couples TRBV7-8 to TRBJ2-1; unclear D gene. CDR3 sequence (DNA): TGTGCCAGCAGCACTGTACGTTCTGTCTACAATGAGCAGTTCTTC. Protein product: CASSTVRSVYNEQFF.